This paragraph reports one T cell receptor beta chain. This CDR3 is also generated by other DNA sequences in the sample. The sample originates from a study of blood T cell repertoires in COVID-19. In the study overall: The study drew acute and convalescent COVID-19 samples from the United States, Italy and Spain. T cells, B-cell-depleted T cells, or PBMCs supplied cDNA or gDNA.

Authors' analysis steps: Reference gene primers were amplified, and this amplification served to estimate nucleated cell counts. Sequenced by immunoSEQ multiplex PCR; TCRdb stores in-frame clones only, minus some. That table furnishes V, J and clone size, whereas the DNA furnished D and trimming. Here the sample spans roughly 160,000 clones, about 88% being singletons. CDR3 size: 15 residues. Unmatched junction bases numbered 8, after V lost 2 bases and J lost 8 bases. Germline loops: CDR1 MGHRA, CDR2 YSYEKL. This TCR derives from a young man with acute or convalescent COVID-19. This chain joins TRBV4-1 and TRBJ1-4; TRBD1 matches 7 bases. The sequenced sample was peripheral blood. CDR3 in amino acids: CASSQPDRDYEKLFF. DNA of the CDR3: TGCGCCAGCAGCCAACCCGACAGGGATTACGAAAAACTGTTTTTT.